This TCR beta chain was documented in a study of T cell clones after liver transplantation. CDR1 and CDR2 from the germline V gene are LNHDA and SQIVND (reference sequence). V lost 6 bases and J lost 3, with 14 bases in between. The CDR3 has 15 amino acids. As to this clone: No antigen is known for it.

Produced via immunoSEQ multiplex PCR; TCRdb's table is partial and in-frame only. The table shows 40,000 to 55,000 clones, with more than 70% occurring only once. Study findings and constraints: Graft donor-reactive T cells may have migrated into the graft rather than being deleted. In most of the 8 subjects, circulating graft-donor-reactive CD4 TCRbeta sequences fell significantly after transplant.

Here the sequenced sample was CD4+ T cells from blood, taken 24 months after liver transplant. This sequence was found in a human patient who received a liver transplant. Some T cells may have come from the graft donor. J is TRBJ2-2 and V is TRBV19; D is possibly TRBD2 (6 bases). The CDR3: CASRKIAVDTGELFF. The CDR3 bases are TGTGCCAGTAGGAAAATAGCGGTCGACACCGGGGAGCTGTTTTTT. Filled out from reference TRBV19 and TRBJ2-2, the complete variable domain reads DGGITQSPKYLFRKEGQNVTLSCEQNLNHDAMYWYRQDPGQGLRLIYYSQIVNDFQKGDIAEGYSVSREKKESFPLTVTSAQKNPTAFYLCASRKIAVDTGELFFGEGSRLTVL.